A single sample gave rise to the 18 T cell receptor beta chains below, sequenced in a study of early T cells in non-severe SARS-CoV-2 infection. TCRdb ran MiXCR on the 5' RACE reads and lists one entry per CDR3 protein. The repertoire holds some 81,000 distinct CDR3 sequences, 15% to 20% seen once, with approximately 2.9% in the top ten. Sequenced material: whole blood. The receptors originated from an adult who was a healthcare worker with PCR-confirmed SARS-CoV-2 infection or an uninfected control (not recorded which).

This clonotype has a handful of counts. V is TRBV28 and J is TRBJ2-1; D may correspond to TRBD1 or TRBD2 (5 bases each). The V end was cut by 2 bases, the J end by 8 bases, with 19 bases between. The CDR3 is made up of 16 amino acids. Germline CDR1 is MDHEN and CDR2 is SYDVKM. The DNA for the CDR3 is TGTGCCAGCAGTTTACCACGGGGTTGGGGGTTGGATGAGCAGTTCTTC. This gives the protein CASSLPRGWGLDEQFF.

The rearrangement uses TRBV6-6 and TRBJ1-2, with a weak D call TRBD1 (6 bases). CDR1 is MNHNY and CDR2 is SVGAGI in the germline V gene (reference sequence). The CDR3 totals 16 residues. Deletions cut 7 bases from V and 0 bases from J, with 18 bases between. The CDR3, as DNA: TGTGCCAGCATACTCCGGGGGGCAGGAGCTAACTATGGCTACACCTTC. Its translation is CASILRGAGANYGYTF.

The genes are TRBV6-1 and TRBJ1-6; 7 bases are a match to TRBD1. Germline lookup yields CDR1 MNHNS and CDR2 SASEGT. The ends lost 6 bases at V and 6 bases at J; junction bases unmatched: 5. This CDR3 comprises 14 residues. CDR3 loop: CASRAGGGNSPLHF. Written as DNA, the CDR3 is TGTGCCAGCAGGGCAGGGGGGGGTAATTCACCCCTCCACTTT.

A few counts support this clonotype. The chain uses TRBV20-1 and TRBJ2-2, with D unclear. Trimming removed 6 bases from V and 0 bases from J, with 17 bases in between. The CDR3 covers 16 residues. Germline V gene lookup returns CDR1 DFQATT and CDR2 SNEGSKA (reference sequence). In nucleotides, the CDR3 is TGCAGTGCCCCCTCGGCCCTGCCCGCGAACACCGGGGAGCTGTTTTTT. Amino acids: CSAPSALPANTGELFF.

The gene calls are TRBV9 and TRBJ2-2; D is perhaps TRBD1 (6 bases). Germline V gene data show CDR1 as SGDLS and CDR2 as YYNGEE. V dropped 6 bases and J dropped 4 bases, with 16 bases sitting between them. The CDR3 is 15 residues long. CDR3 DNA sequence: TGTGCCAGCACCGGTGGGGGCGCGGCCACCGGGGAGCTGTTTTTT. Translated, it gives CASTGGGAATGELFF.

The chain joins TRBV19 to TRBJ2-7, with D tentatively TRBD2 (6 bases). Per germline, CDR1 LNHDA and CDR2 SQIVND (reference sequence). V was clipped by 9 bases and J by 0 bases, with 15 bases between them. CDR3 length: 14 amino acids. CDR3 sequence: CASTPMGGSYEQYF. The CDR3 DNA reads TGTGCCAGCACCCCCATGGGGGGCTCCTACGAGCAGTACTTC.

The V gene is TRBV12-3 or TRBV12-4, the J gene TRBJ1-1, with 7 nucleotides matching TRBD1. This CDR3 spans 16 amino acids. With 2 bases clipped from V and 1 base from J, the junction kept 7 bases outside the gene matches. The CDR3 DNA reads TGTGCCAGCAGTTTAAGGGACAGAGGGAAGAACACTGAAGCTTTCTTT. As protein: CASSLRDRGKNTEAFF.

This clonotype was observed a few times. The chain employs TRBV3-1 and TRBJ2-2; a possible D gene is TRBD2 (6 bases). The CDR3 has 17 residues. CDR1 and CDR2 from the germline V gene are LGHDT and YNNKEL (reference sequence). Trimming pared 0 bases from V and 4 bases from J, leaving 15 bases between. The CDR3 sequence: CASSQEVGGSPTGELFF. The CDR3 bases are TGTGCCAGCAGCCAAGAGGTTGGAGGGAGCCCCACCGGGGAGCTGTTTTTT.

This chain links TRBV5-1 with TRBJ2-3; either TRBD1 or TRBD2 may supply D (5 bases each). The length of the CDR3 is 16 residues. CDR1 is SGHRS, CDR2 YFSETQ, per germline. V was pared by 0 bases and J by 3 bases, with 14 bases between. CDR3 residues: CASSLATAGSTDTQYF. The CDR3 nucleotides are TGCGCCAGCAGCTTGGCCACGGCAGGGAGTACAGATACGCAGTATTTT.

The chain combines TRBV20-1 with TRBJ2-3; D may be TRBD2 (6 bases). The CDR3 covers 17 residues. Trimming removed 2 bases at V and 4 bases at J, with 22 bases between. CDR1 DFQATT and CDR2 SNEGSKA come from the germline V gene (reference sequence). CDR3 in amino acids: CSARPGLRPDWSDTQYF. DNA for the CDR3: TGCAGTGCTAGACCGGGACTCAGGCCAGACTGGTCAGATACGCAGTATTTT.

This clonotype was detected a few times. The chain links TRBV12-5 to TRBJ2-1; a possible D gene is TRBD1 (6 bases). The V end lost 6 bases, the J end lost 7 bases, and 16 bases lay between the germline ends. CDR3 length: 14 residues. The V gene's germline CDR1 is LGHNT and CDR2 FRNRAP. CDR3 residues: CASGGAQGPNEQFF. CDR3 DNA sequence: TGTGCTAGTGGGGGAGCACAGGGACCTAATGAGCAGTTCTTC.

This clonotype was seen a handful of times. The chain couples TRBV15 to TRBJ1-5, with D unresolved. The CDR3 loop spans 14 amino acids. V was shortened by 5 bases and J by 1 base, with 9 bases between the two germline ends. Per germline, CDR1 LNHNV and CDR2 YYDKDF (reference sequence). CDR3 protein: CATSPDKSNQPQHF. CDR3 nucleotides: TGTGCCACCAGCCCCGACAAAAGCAATCAGCCCCAGCATTTT.

This clonotype has only a few counts. The chain employs TRBV11-1 and TRBJ2-5, with TRBD2 matching 11 bases. The CDR3 runs 17 residues. The ends lost 4 bases at V and 2 bases at J; junction bases unmatched: 9. CDR1 and CDR2 (germline): SGHAT, FQDESV (reference sequence). CDR3 bases: TGTGCCAGCAGCTCCGCGGGACTAGCGGAACTACAAGAGACCCAGTACTTC. Translated: CASSSAGLAELQETQYF.

This clonotype was picked up many times. This rearrangement joins TRBV2 to TRBJ2-2; 10 bases are shared with TRBD2. V lost 4 bases and J lost 4; bases outside the gene matches: 12. This CDR3 is 18 amino acids long. Germline CDR1 SNHLY, CDR2 FYNNEI. Here the CDR3 DNA reads TGTGCCAGCAGTGGGTATAGTTTACTAGCGGGGACCACCGGGGAGCTGTTTTTT. This sequence encodes CASSGYSLLAGTTGELFF.

This clonotype has a count of ten or more. The chain carries TRBV2 and TRBJ2-5; D unclear. Germline V gives CDR1 SNHLY, CDR2 FYNNEI. Trimming stripped 7 bases from V and 0 bases from J, with 3 bases between. The CDR3 spans 11 residues. The CDR3: CASTHQETQYF. DNA for the CDR3: TGTGCCAGCACCCACCAAGAGACCCAGTACTTC.

The chain links TRBV2 to TRBJ2-2; D gene uncertain. The CDR3 length is 13 residues. Trimming removed 10 bases at V and 3 bases at J, with 12 bases between. The V gene's germline CDR1 is SNHLY and CDR2 FYNNEI. The CDR3: CATRALYTGELFF. CDR3 bases: TGTGCCACCCGGGCTCTTTACACCGGGGAGCTGTTTTTT.

This sequence joins TRBV2 and TRBJ2-7; maybe TRBD1 (6 bases). The germline V and J ends were trimmed by 8 bases and 6 bases, with 8 bases remaining between them. CDR3 size: 10 residues. Per the germline V gene, CDR1 is SNHLY and CDR2 is FYNNEI. For the CDR3, the DNA is TGTGCCAGCGGACAGTTCGAGCAGTACTTC. Translating gives CASGQFEQYF.

This clonotype was seen more than once but under ten times. The chain links TRBV6-5 to TRBJ1-1; 10 nucleotides line up with TRBD1. The CDR3 covers 17 residues. V was pared by 4 bases and J by 0 bases, with 8 bases of the junction left unmatched. Germline V gives CDR1 MNHEY, CDR2 SVGAGI. This CDR3 reads CASSSARTGGMNTEAFF. The CDR3 region has the DNA TGTGCCAGCAGTTCCGCTCGGACAGGGGGAATGAACACTGAAGCTTTCTTT.